This TCR beta chain was identified in a study of control samples from healthy donors and cancer patients. This clone showed up just once. Per the germline V gene, CDR1 is KGHDR and CDR2 is SFDVKD. V was cut by 2 bases and J by 0 bases, with 10 bases left in between. The CDR3 extends over 16 amino acids. TCRdb keeps only in-frame clones here, not all; method: immunoSEQ multiplex PCR. The table shows some 71,000 clones, with roughly nine tenths occurring only once. This receptor was taken from a man in his fifties or sixties with colorectal cancer. The chain links TRBV24-1 to TRBJ2-1; D remains ambiguous. Input material: PBMCs. The CDR3 DNA reads as TGTGCCACCAGTGATTCTTACAGCTCCTCCTACAATGAGCAGTTCTTC. Its translation is CATSDSYSSSYNEQFF.